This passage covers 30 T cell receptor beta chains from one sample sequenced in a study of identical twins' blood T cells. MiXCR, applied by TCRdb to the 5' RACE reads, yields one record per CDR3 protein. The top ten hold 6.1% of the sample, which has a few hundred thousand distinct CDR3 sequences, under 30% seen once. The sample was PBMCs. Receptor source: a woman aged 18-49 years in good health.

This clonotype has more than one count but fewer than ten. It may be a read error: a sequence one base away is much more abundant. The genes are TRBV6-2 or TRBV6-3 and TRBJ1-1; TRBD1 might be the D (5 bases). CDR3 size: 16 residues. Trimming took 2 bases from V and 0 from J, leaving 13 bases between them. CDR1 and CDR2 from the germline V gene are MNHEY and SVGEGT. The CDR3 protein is CASSYKSDSMNTEAFF. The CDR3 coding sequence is TGTGCCAGCAGTTACAAGTCCGACAGTATGAACACTGAAGCTTTCTTT.

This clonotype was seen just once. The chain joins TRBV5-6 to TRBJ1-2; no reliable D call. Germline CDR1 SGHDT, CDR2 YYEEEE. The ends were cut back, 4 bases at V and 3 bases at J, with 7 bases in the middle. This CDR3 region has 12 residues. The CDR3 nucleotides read TGTGCCAGCAGCCCTGACTACTATGGCTACACCTTC. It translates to CASSPDYYGYTF.

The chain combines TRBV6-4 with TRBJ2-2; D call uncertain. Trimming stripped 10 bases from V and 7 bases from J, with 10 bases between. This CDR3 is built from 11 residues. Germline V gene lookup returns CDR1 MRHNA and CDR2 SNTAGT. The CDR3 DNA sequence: TGTGCCATGCGACTTAGCGGGGAGCTGTTTTTT. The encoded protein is CAMRLSGELFF.

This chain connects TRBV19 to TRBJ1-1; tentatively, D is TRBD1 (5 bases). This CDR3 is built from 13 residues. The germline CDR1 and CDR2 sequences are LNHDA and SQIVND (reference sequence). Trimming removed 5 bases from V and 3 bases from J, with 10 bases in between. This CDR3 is CASSGARYTEAFF. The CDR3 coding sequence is TGTGCCAGTAGTGGGGCGCGGTACACTGAAGCTTTCTTT.

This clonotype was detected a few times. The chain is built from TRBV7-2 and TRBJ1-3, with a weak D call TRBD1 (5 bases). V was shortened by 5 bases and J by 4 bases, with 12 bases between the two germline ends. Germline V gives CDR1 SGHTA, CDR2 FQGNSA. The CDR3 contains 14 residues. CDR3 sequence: CASSPQGDGNTIYF. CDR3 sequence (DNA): TGTGCCAGCAGCCCCCAGGGTGACGGAAACACCATATATTTT.

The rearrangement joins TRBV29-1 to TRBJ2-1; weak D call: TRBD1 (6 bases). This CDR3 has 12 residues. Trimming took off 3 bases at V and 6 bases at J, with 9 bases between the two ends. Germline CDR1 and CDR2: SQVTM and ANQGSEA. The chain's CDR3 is CSVDRGGNEQFF. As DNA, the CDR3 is TGCAGCGTTGACAGGGGTGGCAATGAGCAGTTCTTC.

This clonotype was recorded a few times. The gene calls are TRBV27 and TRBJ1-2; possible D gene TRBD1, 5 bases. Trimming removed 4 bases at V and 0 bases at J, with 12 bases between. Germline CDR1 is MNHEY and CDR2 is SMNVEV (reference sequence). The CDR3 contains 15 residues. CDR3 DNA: TGTGCCAGCAGTTACGGGCGAGGGGCTAACTATGGCTACACCTTC. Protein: CASSYGRGANYGYTF.

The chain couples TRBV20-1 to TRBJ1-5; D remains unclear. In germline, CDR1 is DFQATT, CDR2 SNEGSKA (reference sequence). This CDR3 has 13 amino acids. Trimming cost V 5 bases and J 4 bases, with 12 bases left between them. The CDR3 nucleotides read TGCAGTGCTGCCAGAGAGGGAAATCAGCCCCAGCATTTT. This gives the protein CSAAREGNQPQHF.

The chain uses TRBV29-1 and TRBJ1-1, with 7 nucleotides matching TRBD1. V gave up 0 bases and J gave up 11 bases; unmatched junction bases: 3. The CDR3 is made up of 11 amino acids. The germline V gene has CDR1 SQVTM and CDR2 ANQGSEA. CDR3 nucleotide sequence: TGCAGCGTTGAAGAACAGGGGATCGCTTTCTTT. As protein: CSVEEQGIAFF.

The CDR3 loop is CASSSNVWGAHYGYTF. The CDR3 DNA sequence: TGTGCCAGCAGCTCGAACGTTTGGGGGGCTCACTATGGCTACACCTTC. The rearrangement joins TRBV11-2 to TRBJ1-2; a weak D match, TRBD1 (6 bases). The germline V and J ends were trimmed by 4 bases and 3 bases, with 18 bases remaining between them. The CDR3 has 16 residues. CDR1 SGHAT and CDR2 FQNNGV come from the germline V gene.

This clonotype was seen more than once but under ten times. CDR3 coding DNA: TGCAGTGCCTCTGCCGGGCCTGGAAACACCATATATTTT. Amino acid sequence: CSASAGPGNTIYF. The chain joins TRBV20-1 to TRBJ1-3; unclear D gene. There are 13 residues in the CDR3. With 6 bases removed from V and 2 bases from J, the gap between germline ends came to 11 bases. In germline, CDR1 is DFQATT, CDR2 SNEGSKA (reference sequence).

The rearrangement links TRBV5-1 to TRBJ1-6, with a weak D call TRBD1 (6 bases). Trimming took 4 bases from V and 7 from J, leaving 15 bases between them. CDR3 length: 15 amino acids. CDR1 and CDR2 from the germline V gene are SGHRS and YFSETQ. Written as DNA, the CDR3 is TGCGCCAGCAGCCCTCGGGGGGCAGCGAATTCACCCCTCCACTTT. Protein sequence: CASSPRGAANSPLHF.

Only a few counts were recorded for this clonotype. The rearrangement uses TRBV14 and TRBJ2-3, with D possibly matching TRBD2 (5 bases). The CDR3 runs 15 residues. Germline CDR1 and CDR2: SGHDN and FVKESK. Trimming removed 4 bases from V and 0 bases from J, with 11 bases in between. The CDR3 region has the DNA TGTGCCAGCAGCCGACGGGGATCTAGCACAGATACGCAGTATTTT. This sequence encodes CASSRRGSSTDTQYF.

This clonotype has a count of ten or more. The DNA for the CDR3 is TGTGCCAGCAGCCCGGGACAAATTTCTGGAAACACCATATATTTT. Its translation is CASSPGQISGNTIYF. The chain carries TRBV28 and TRBJ1-3, with D possibly being TRBD1 (6 bases). The CDR3 is 15 amino acids. From germline, CDR1 is MDHEN and CDR2 SYDVKM. Trimming removed 6 bases from V and 1 base from J, with 13 bases in between.

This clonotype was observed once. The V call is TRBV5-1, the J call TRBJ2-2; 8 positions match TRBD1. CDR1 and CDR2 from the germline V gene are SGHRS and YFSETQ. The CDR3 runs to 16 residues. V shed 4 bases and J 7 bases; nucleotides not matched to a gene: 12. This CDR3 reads CASSPDRGPIIGELFF. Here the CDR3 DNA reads TGCGCCAGCAGCCCCGACAGGGGCCCTATTATCGGGGAGCTGTTTTTT.

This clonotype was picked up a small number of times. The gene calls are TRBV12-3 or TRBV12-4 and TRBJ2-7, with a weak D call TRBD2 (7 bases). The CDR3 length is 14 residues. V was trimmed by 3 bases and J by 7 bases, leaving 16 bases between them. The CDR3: CASSFAGKGGEQYF. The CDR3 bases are TGTGCCAGCAGTTTCGCGGGAAAGGGGGGGGAGCAGTACTTC.

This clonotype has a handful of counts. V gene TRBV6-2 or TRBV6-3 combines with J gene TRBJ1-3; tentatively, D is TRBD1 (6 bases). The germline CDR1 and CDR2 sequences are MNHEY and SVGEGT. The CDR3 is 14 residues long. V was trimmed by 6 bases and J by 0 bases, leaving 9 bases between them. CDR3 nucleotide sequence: TGTGCCAGCAGGACAGGACGCTCTGGAAACACCATATATTTT. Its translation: CASRTGRSGNTIYF.

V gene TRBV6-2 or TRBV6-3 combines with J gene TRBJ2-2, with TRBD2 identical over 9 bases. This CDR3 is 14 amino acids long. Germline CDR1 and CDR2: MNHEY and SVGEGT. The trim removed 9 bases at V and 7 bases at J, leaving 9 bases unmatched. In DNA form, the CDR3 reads TGTGCCAGTGAGCCGGGACTAGCTTACGGGGAGCTGTTTTTT. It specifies CASEPGLAYGELFF.

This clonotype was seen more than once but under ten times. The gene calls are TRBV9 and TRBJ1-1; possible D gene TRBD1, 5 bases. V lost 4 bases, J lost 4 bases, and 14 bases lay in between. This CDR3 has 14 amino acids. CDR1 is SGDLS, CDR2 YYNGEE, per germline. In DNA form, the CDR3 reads TGTGCCAGCAGCTCTCAGGGAGGCCGCACTGAAGCTTTCTTT. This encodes CASSSQGGRTEAFF.

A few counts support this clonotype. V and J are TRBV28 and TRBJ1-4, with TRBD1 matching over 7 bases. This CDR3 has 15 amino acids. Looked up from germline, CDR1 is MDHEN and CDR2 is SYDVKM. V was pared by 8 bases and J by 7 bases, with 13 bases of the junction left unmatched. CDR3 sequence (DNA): TGTGCCAGCGGTGTTAGCGGGGCAGGGGGTGAAAAACTGTTTTTT. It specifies CASGVSGAGGEKLFF.

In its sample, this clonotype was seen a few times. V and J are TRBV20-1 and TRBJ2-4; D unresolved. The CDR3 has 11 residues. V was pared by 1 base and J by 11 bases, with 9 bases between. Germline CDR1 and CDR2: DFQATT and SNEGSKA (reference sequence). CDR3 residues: CSARGNAVQYF. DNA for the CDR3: TGCAGTGCTAGAGGGAACGCTGTTCAGTACTTC.

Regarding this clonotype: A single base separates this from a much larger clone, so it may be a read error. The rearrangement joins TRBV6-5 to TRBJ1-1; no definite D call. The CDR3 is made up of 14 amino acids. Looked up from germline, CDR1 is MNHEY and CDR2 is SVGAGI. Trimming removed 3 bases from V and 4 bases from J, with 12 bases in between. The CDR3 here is CASSYRHGTTEAFF. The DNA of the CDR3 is TGTGCCAGCAGTTATAGGCATGGAACCACTGAAGCTTTCTTT.

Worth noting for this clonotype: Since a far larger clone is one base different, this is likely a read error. For the CDR3, the DNA is TGTGCCGGCAGCTTAGGCGGAAGGAACACTGAAGCTTTCTTT. Its protein product is CAGSLGGRNTEAFF. The V call is TRBV7-2, the J call TRBJ1-1, with no clear D. Germline V gene data show CDR1 as SGHTA and CDR2 as FQGNSA. The CDR3 sequence is 14 residues long.

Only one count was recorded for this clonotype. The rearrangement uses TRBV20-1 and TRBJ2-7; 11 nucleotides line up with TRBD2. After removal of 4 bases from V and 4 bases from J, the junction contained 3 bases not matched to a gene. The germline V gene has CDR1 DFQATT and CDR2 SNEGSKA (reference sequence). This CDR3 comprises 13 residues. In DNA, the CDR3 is TGCAGTGCTACGGGACTAGCGGAATACGAGCAGTACTTC. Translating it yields CSATGLAEYEQYF.

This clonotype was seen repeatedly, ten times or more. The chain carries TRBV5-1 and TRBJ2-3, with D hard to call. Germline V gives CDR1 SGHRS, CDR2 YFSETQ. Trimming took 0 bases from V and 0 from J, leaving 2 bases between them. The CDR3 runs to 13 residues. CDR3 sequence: CASSLESTDTQYF. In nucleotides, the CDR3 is TGCGCCAGCAGCTTGGAGAGCACAGATACGCAGTATTTT. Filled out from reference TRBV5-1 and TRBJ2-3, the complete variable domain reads KAGVTQTPRYLIKTRGQQVTLSCSPISGHRSVSWYQQTPGQGLQFLFEYFSETQRNKGNFPGRFSGRQFSNSRSEMNVSTLELGDSALYLCASSLESTDTQYFGPGTRLTVL.

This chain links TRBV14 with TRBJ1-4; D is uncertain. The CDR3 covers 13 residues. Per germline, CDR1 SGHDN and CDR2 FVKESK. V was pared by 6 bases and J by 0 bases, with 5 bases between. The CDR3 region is CASRRATNEKLFF. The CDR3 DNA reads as TGTGCCAGCAGGCGTGCAACTAATGAAAAACTGTTTTTT.

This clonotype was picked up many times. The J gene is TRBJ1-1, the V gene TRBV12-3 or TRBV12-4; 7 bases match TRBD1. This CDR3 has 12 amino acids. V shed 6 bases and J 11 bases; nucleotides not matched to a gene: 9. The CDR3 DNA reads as TGTGCCAGCAGCCGTGACAGGGCGCGGGCTTTCTTT. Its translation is CASSRDRARAFF.

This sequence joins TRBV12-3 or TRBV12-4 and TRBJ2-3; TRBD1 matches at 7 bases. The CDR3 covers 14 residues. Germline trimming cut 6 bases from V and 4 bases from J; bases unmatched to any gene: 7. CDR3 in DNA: TGTGCCAGCAGACCACAGGGGTTTGCAGATACGCAGTATTTT. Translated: CASRPQGFADTQYF.

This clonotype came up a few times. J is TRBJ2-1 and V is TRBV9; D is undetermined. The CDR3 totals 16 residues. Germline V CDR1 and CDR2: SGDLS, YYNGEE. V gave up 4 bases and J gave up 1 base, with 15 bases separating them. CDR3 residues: CASSPFSMSSYNEQFF. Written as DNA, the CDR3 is TGTGCCAGCAGCCCGTTCTCTATGAGTTCCTACAATGAGCAGTTCTTC.

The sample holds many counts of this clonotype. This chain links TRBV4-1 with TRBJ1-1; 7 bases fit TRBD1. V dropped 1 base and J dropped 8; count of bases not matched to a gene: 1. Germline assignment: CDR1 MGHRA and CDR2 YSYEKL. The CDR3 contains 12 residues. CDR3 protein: CASSQVGQEAFF. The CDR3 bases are TGCGCCAGCAGCCAAGTGGGACAGGAAGCTTTCTTT.